This is a list of T cell receptor beta chains from one sample in a study of tumor T cells in aggressive B-cell lymphoma. Sequencing used immunoSEQ multiplex PCR; TCRdb keeps in-frame clones, though not all of them. This table has about 4,400 clones, roughly 80% appearing once. The sample consisted of tumor tissue. The receptors shown here come from an adult with diffuse large B cell lymphoma. The CDR3 runs from the conserved cysteine through the conserved F or W. D genes are given only for firm matches. Size values are once, few and many counts, or a class for expanded clones, and some rows have none.

v_gene	abundance	len	d_gene	j_gene	CDR3aa	CDR3nt
TRBV14	.	11	.	TRBJ2-5	CASSHSNQQYF	TGTGCCAGCAGCCATAGCAATCAACAGTACTTC
TRBV7-2	.	14	TRBD1	TRBJ1-1	CASSSDRGNTEAFF	TGTGCCAGCAGCTCGGACAGGGGGAACACTGAAGCTTTCTTT
TRBV9	once	16	.	TRBJ1-3	CASSPDRLISGNTIYF	TGTGCCAGCAGCCCCGACAGATTGATCTCTGGAAACACCATATATTTT
TRBV2	.	13	.	TRBJ1-1	CASRTGPNTEAFF	TGTGCCAGCAGGACAGGCCCGAACACTGAAGCTTTCTTT
TRBV19	.	15	.	TRBJ1-2	CASSWGGATNYGYTF	TGTGCCAGCAGCTGGGGAGGGGCAACTAACTATGGCTACACCTTC
TRBV18	once	13	TRBD1	TRBJ1-1	CASRTGENTEAFF	TGTGCCAGTAGGACAGGGGAGAACACTGAAGCTTTCTTT
TRBV9	.	16	TRBD1	TRBJ2-3	CASSAGTVRSTDTQYF	TGCGCCAGCAGCGCAGGGACAGTCCGTAGCACAGATACGCAGTATTTT
TRBV9	.	12	.	TRBJ1-1	CASSVGGGEAFF	TGTGCCAGCAGCGTAGGGGGAGGTGAAGCTTTCTTT
TRBV6-1	few	13	.	TRBJ1-1	CASSEARNTEAFF	TGTGCCAGCAGTGAAGCTAGGAACACTGAAGCTTTCTTT
TRBV7-8	few	16	.	TRBJ1-5	CASSLGQTGGNQPQHF	TGTGCCAGCAGCTTAGGTCAGACAGGAGGAAATCAGCCCCAGCATTTT
TRBV10-2	.	10	TRBD1	TRBJ1-1	CATRDREAFF	TGCGCCACCCGGGACAGAGAAGCTTTCTTT
TRBV13	.	15	.	TRBJ2-1	CASSSTDFPYNEQFF	TGTGCCAGCAGCTCGACAGATTTCCCCTACAATGAGCAGTTCTTC
TRBV6-1	.	14	TRBD1	TRBJ1-2	CASNTWGQGGGYTF	TGTGCCAGCAATACCTGGGGACAGGGAGGCGGCTACACCTTC
TRBV7-2	.	15	.	TRBJ2-5	CASSPGAGPSGTQYF	TGTGCCAGCAGCCCTGGGGCAGGCCCTTCGGGGACCCAGTACTTC
TRBV7-7	once	15	TRBD1	TRBJ1-3	CASSPLTGAGNTIYF	TGTGCTAGCAGCCCCTTGACAGGGGCTGGAAACACCATATATTTT
TRBV6-5	few	11	.	TRBJ2-1	CASSYGLLQFF	TGTGCCAGCAGTTACGGGCTGCTACAGTTCTTC
TRBV11-2	.	15	TRBD2	TRBJ2-3	CASSFVGGGADTQYF	TGTGCCAGCAGCTTCGTGGGCGGGGGGGCAGATACGCAGTATTTT
TRBV5-1	.	15	TRBD1	TRBJ2-7	CASSVGQTSSYEQYF	TGCGCCAGCAGCGTGGGACAGACAAGCTCCTACGAGCAGTACTTC
TRBV7-2	.	15	TRBD1	TRBJ1-5	CASSLQGDTNQPQHF	TGTGCCAGCAGCCTACAGGGGGACACCAATCAGCCCCAGCATTTT
TRBV21-1	.	19	.	TRBJ2-7	CASSTQDKVSGHRSYEQYF	TGTGCCAGCAGCACTCAGGATAAGGTTTCGGGACATCGCTCCTACGAGCAGTACTTC
TRBV27	few	13	.	TRBJ1-6	CASSLTYNSPLHF	TGTGCCAGCAGTCTAACCTATAATTCACCCCTCCACTTT
TRBV19	.	14	.	TRBJ1-2	CASSISPGVYGYTF	TGTGCCAGTAGTATATCCCCAGGTGTTTATGGCTACACCTTC
TRBV5-3	.	16	TRBD2	TRBJ2-5	CARSLRAGAARETQYF	TGTGCCAGAAGCTTGAGAGCGGGGGCCGCGAGGGAGACCCAGTACTTC
TRBV7-8	.	15	.	TRBJ2-7	CASSLEGVYSYEQYF	TGTGCCAGCAGCTTAGAGGGGGTATACTCCTACGAGCAGTACTTC